The clone carrying this T cell receptor (beta chain) was detected only a few times. The target antigen is unknown. At the DNA level, this CDR3 is encoded by other sequences in the same sample as well. The V gene's germline CDR1 is SGHRS and CDR2 YFSETQ. This CDR3 spans 13 amino acids. V was pared by 4 bases and J by 1 base, with 8 bases between. PCR was performed using 60 Vbeta and 13 Jbeta primers. The assay was immunoSEQ multiplex PCR, and TCRdb's table has in-frame clones only and misses some. The profile shows about 140,000 clones, about 70% of them singletons. The data originate from a study of cytomegalovirus exposure and HLA in healthy donors. Broader study findings: The study had only CMV serostatus as immune exposure information. In vitro confirmation showed three CMV-associated chains to be CMV antigen specific. A later analysis linked a missense variant in DCLRE1C to the trimming of TCR beta V and J genes.

This receptor was obtained from a woman aged 60 to 75 in good health and CMV-seropositive. Input material: PBMCs. This chain uses TRBV5-1 with TRBJ1-1; perhaps TRBD1 as D (5 bases). The CDR3 loop reads CASSPTGNTEAFF. The CDR3 region has the DNA TGCGCCAGCAGCCCCACAGGGAACACTGAAGCTTTCTTT.